The 21 T cell receptor beta chains below were found in one sample sequenced in a study of blood T cell repertoires in COVID-19. The protocol was immunoSEQ multiplex PCR, while the TCRdb copy is restricted to in-frame clones and leaves out a portion. The table has under 200,000 clones, roughly 90% seen once. The sequenced sample was peripheral blood. Receptors originate from a middle-aged man with acute or convalescent COVID-19.

V gene TRBV27 combines with J gene TRBJ1-1; D ambiguous. The germline V gene encodes CDR1 MNHEY and CDR2 SMNVEV (reference sequence). The germline V and J ends were trimmed by 8 bases and 3 bases, with 10 bases remaining between them. The CDR3 is 12 residues long. CDR3 in DNA: TGTGCCAGCGGTCCGAGGGACACTGAAGCTTTCTTT. It encodes CASGPRDTEAFF.

The V and J genes are TRBV9 and TRBJ2-5, with TRBD2 as a possible D gene (6 bases). From germline, CDR1 is SGDLS and CDR2 YYNGEE. Trimming took 2 bases from V and 3 from J, leaving 14 bases between them. CDR3 length equals 15 residues. The CDR3 here is CASSVGISGEETQYF. The CDR3 DNA reads as TGTGCCAGCAGCGTCGGTATTAGCGGAGAAGAGACCCAGTACTTC.

As concerns this clone: The junction departs from germline at one end; a sequencing error may be responsible. The gene calls are TRBV3-1 (or the pseudogene TRBV3-2) and TRBJ1-2; a weak D match, TRBD1 (5 bases). The CDR3 spans 13 residues. The germline CDR1 and CDR2 sequences are LGHDT and YNNKEL (reference sequence). CDR3 sequence reads: CASSQDPQGGYTF. Written as DNA, the CDR3 is TGTGCCAGCAGTCAAGATCCCCAGGGAGGCTACACCTTC.

This sequence joins TRBV6-2 or TRBV6-3 and TRBJ2-2; 10 bases agree with TRBD2. V lost 1 base, J lost 3 bases, and 2 bases stayed unmatched. Germline CDR1 and CDR2: MNHEY and SVGEGT. The CDR3 is 16 residues long. CDR3 sequence (DNA): TGTGCCAGCAGTTACTTTACTAGCGGGGACACCGGGGAGCTGTTTTTT. Protein sequence: CASSYFTSGDTGELFF.

The chain links TRBV5-5 to TRBJ1-6, with 8 positions matching TRBD1. Per germline, CDR1 SGHKS and CDR2 YYEKEE (reference sequence). After removal of 6 bases from V and 14 bases from J, the junction contained 13 bases not matched to a gene. This CDR3 comprises 14 residues. CDR3 in amino acids: CASTLDRGAETLHF. DNA for the CDR3: TGTGCCAGCACCCTCGACAGGGGCGCGGAAACCCTCCACTTT.

This rearrangement joins TRBV5-1 to TRBJ1-1, with 9 bases lining up with TRBD1. Germline lookup yields CDR1 SGHRS and CDR2 YFSETQ. CDR3 length: 13 amino acids. V lost 6 bases and J lost 13; bases outside the gene matches: 13. CDR3 nucleotide sequence: TGCGCCAGCAAACCGGGACAGGGTTCTGAGGGTTTCTTT. Translating it yields CASKPGQGSEGFF.

The V call is TRBV6-5, the J call TRBJ2-2; possibly TRBD1 for D (5 bases). Between the trimmed V and J ends, which lost 0 bases and 7 bases, there was a span of 15 bases. The CDR3 covers 16 residues. Germline V lookup: CDR1 MNHEY, CDR2 SVGAGI. The CDR3 DNA reads as TGTGCCAGCAGTTACTCTCGGCCAGGGTGGAGCGGGGAGCTGTTTTTT. This codes for CASSYSRPGWSGELFF.

CDR3 amino acids: CAWCAGGGNQPQHF. As DNA, the CDR3 is TGTGCCTGGTGCGCAGGGGGCGGCAATCAGCCCCAGCATTTT. The chain has TRBV30 and TRBJ1-5, with 8 nucleotides matching TRBD1. V was clipped by 5 bases and J by 2 bases; unmatched bases: 5. The CDR3 totals 14 residues. Germline CDR1 GTSNPN, CDR2 SVGIG (reference sequence). The full variable domain, with the rest looked up from reference TRBV30 and TRBJ1-5, is SQTIHQWPATLVQPVGSPLSLECTVEGTSNPNLYWYRQAAGRGLQLLFYSVGIGQISSEVPQNLSASRPQDRQFILSSKKLLLSDSGFYLCAWCAGGGNQPQHFGDGTRLSIL.

The chain combines TRBV14 with TRBJ2-3, with TRBD2 matching over 11 bases. The V gene's germline CDR1 is SGHDN and CDR2 FVKESK. Trimming removed 4 bases from V and 1 base from J; junction bases left unmatched: 16. The CDR3 has 20 amino acids. The CDR3 is CASSRRGGRVTSGGTDTQYF. The CDR3 DNA is TGTGCCAGCAGCCGCCGGGGGGGACGGGTGACTAGCGGGGGCACAGATACGCAGTATTTT.

This chain connects TRBV3-1 (or the pseudogene TRBV3-2) to TRBJ2-1; 12 bases align to TRBD2. Germline V gene data show CDR1 as LGHDT and CDR2 as YNNKEL (reference sequence). V shed 6 bases and J 4 bases; nucleotides not matched to a gene: 7. CDR3 length equals 16 residues. The CDR3 loop reads CASRRATSGGYNEQFF. CDR3 nucleotides: TGTGCCAGCAGACGTGCGACTAGCGGGGGTTACAATGAGCAGTTCTTC.

This sequence joins TRBV28 and TRBJ1-2; D is undetermined. This CDR3 is 13 amino acids long. V was pared by 7 bases and J by 2 bases, with 11 bases between. Germline lookup yields CDR1 MDHEN and CDR2 SYDVKM. The CDR3: CASNGRNNYGYTF. Here the CDR3 DNA reads TGTGCCAGCAACGGCAGGAACAACTATGGCTACACCTTC.

V and J are TRBV27 and TRBJ2-3; 7 bases fit TRBD1. The CDR3 length is 16 residues. Germline CDR1 and CDR2: MNHEY and SMNVEV (reference sequence). Unmatched junction bases numbered 8, after V lost 4 bases and J lost 1 base. This CDR3 reads CASSSKGARGTDTQYF. The CDR3 DNA is TGTGCCAGCAGTTCAAAGGGGGCAAGAGGCACAGATACGCAGTATTTT.

The chain uses TRBV6-5 and TRBJ2-7; D not certain. V lost 1 base and J 6 bases, leaving 10 bases between the germline ends. Germline CDR1 MNHEY, CDR2 SVGAGI. The CDR3 has 13 residues. The CDR3: CASSYLLGGEQYV. CDR3 sequence (DNA): TGTGCCAGCAGTTACTTGCTAGGCGGCGAGCAGTACGTC.

The chain recombines TRBV7-9 with TRBJ1-1; 8 positions match TRBD1. The CDR3 runs to 14 residues. The V segment lost 4 bases and the J segment 3 bases; nucleotides outside the gene matches: 4. Looked up from germline, CDR1 is SEHNR and CDR2 is FQNEAQ (reference sequence). CDR3: CASSSGQAHTEAFF. The CDR3 region has the DNA TGTGCCAGCAGCTCGGGACAGGCACACACTGAAGCTTTCTTT.

This sequence joins TRBV6-6 and TRBJ1-2; D call uncertain. V dropped 5 bases and J dropped 1 base, with 20 bases sitting between them. Per the germline V gene, CDR1 is MNHNY and CDR2 is SVGAGI (reference sequence). This CDR3 has 17 amino acids. The CDR3 protein is CASSPLVRHIVNYGYTF. The DNA of the CDR3 is TGTGCCAGCAGTCCTTTGGTCCGTCACATTGTTAACTATGGCTACACCTTC.

The chain carries TRBV4-1 and TRBJ2-7, with 13 bases that match TRBD2. Losses at the gene ends were 3 bases for V and 5 bases for J; bases not matched to a gene: 4. CDR1 MGHRA and CDR2 YSYEKL come from the germline V gene. The CDR3 is 15 amino acids. This CDR3 is CASSHSGTSGDEQYV. The CDR3 DNA reads TGCGCCAGCAGCCACTCCGGGACTAGCGGGGACGAGCAGTACGTC.

Remarks on this clone: Other nucleotide sequences in the sample specify the same CDR3. The chain recombines TRBV19 with TRBJ2-7, with D possibly matching TRBD2 (6 bases). This CDR3 comprises 16 residues. With 6 bases removed from V and 4 bases from J, the gap between germline ends came to 22 bases. CDR1 and CDR2 (germline): LNHDA, SQIVND (reference sequence). The CDR3: CASSSSGVTFEYEQYF. DNA of the CDR3: TGTGCCAGTAGCTCCTCGGGGGTCACATTTGAGTACGAGCAGTACTTC.

This clone appeared a single time. The CDR3 loop reads CSVTGTSYEQYF. The CDR3 DNA reads TGCAGCGTTACCGGGACTTCCTACGAGCAGTACTTC. V is TRBV29-1 and J is TRBJ2-7; a possible D gene is TRBD2 (6 bases). Germline V lookup: CDR1 SQVTM, CDR2 ANQGSEA. The CDR3 is 12 amino acids. V gave up 5 bases and J gave up 1 base, with 9 bases separating them.

This chain uses TRBV18 with TRBJ2-7, with 10 bases aligning to TRBD1. Per the germline V gene, CDR1 is KGHSH and CDR2 is LQKENI. CDR3 length: 14 amino acids. The ends lost 4 bases at V and 5 bases at J; junction bases unmatched: 5. The DNA of the CDR3 is TGTGCCAGCTCACTTAATGGACAGGGGGACGAGCAGTACTTC. Protein product: CASSLNGQGDEQYF.

This chain joins TRBV18 and TRBJ2-2, with D unresolved. CDR3 length equals 13 residues. The V end was cut by 1 base, the J end by 6 bases, with 6 bases between. Germline CDR1 reads KGHSH; CDR2 reads LQKENI. The chain's CDR3 is CASSPQRPGELFF. In nucleotides, the CDR3 is TGTGCCAGCTCACCACAGCGCCCCGGGGAGCTGTTTTTT.

The chain is built from TRBV5-8 and TRBJ1-2, with 7 bases identical to TRBD1. Germline V gives CDR1 SGHTS, CDR2 YDEGEE. There are 15 residues in the CDR3. V dropped 5 bases and J dropped 5; count of bases not matched to a gene: 12. As DNA, the CDR3 is TGTGCCAGCAGAAACGCGGGACAGTTTTTTTATGGCTACACCTTC. It specifies CASRNAGQFFYGYTF.